These T cell receptor beta chains were read from a single sample in a study of control samples from healthy donors and cancer patients. Repertoires were generated with immunoSEQ multiplex PCR, while TCRdb's copy carries only in-frame clones and drops some. Here the sample spans fewer than 200,000 clones, around 88% being singletons. Specimen: blood. The receptors stem from a young woman in good health. Both conserved end residues are part of each CDR3. Each record gives: D gene, J gene, V gene, clone size, CDR3 protein, CDR3 DNA. A D gene is named only where the DNA matches it firmly. Clone size is given for some rows only: seen once, a few or many times, or a class if the clone is expanded.

d_call: .
j_call: TRBJ1-2
v_call: TRBV15
clone_size: .
cdr3_aa: CATSLLNYGYTF
cdr3_nt: TGTGCCACCAGCCTGCTTAACTATGGCTACACCTTC

d_call: .
j_call: TRBJ2-2
v_call: TRBV11-2
clone_size: .
cdr3_aa: CASSPSGSNTGELFF
cdr3_nt: TGTGCCAGCAGCCCAAGCGGGTCGAACACCGGGGAGCTGTTTTTT

d_call: .
j_call: TRBJ1-2
v_call: TRBV6-5
clone_size: .
cdr3_aa: CASGVDHRVPSGYTF
cdr3_nt: TGTGCCAGCGGAGTTGACCACAGGGTCCCCTCGGGCTACACCTTC

d_call: .
j_call: TRBJ1-3
v_call: TRBV7-9
clone_size: .
cdr3_aa: CASSSTGSPPEGNTIYF
cdr3_nt: TGTGCCAGCAGCTCCACCGGTAGCCCGCCAGAAGGAAACACCATATATTTT

d_call: .
j_call: TRBJ1-1
v_call: TRBV5-1
clone_size: .
cdr3_aa: CASSLAQTNTEAFF
cdr3_nt: TGCGCCAGCAGCTTGGCTCAGACTAACACTGAAGCTTTCTTT

d_call: .
j_call: TRBJ2-1
v_call: TRBV28
clone_size: .
cdr3_aa: CASSLDEQFF
cdr3_nt: TGTGCCAGCAGTTTAGATGAGCAGTTCTTC

d_call: .
j_call: TRBJ2-3
v_call: TRBV7-2
clone_size: .
cdr3_aa: CASSLSLDATDTQYF
cdr3_nt: TGTGCCAGCAGCTTATCGCTAGACGCAACAGATACGCAGTATTTT

d_call: .
j_call: TRBJ1-1
v_call: TRBV7-9
clone_size: .
cdr3_aa: CASSFRPGSEAFF
cdr3_nt: TGTGCCAGCAGCTTTCGACCTGGTTCTGAAGCTTTCTTT

d_call: TRBD1
j_call: TRBJ1-1
v_call: TRBV10-3
clone_size: few
cdr3_aa: CAISGPGQGRTEAFF
cdr3_nt: TGTGCCATCAGTGGGCCGGGACAGGGAAGGACTGAAGCTTTCTTT

d_call: .
j_call: TRBJ2-1
v_call: TRBV7-8
clone_size: .
cdr3_aa: CASSSKGGGDSYNEQFF
cdr3_nt: TGTGCCAGCAGCTCGAAAGGGGGGGGAGACTCCTACAATGAGCAGTTCTTC

d_call: .
j_call: TRBJ1-2
v_call: TRBV24-1
clone_size: .
cdr3_aa: CATSDARGVGDYGYTF
cdr3_nt: TGTGCCACCAGTGATGCCAGAGGGGTCGGCGACTATGGCTACACCTTC

d_call: TRBD1
j_call: TRBJ2-4
v_call: TRBV15
clone_size: .
cdr3_aa: CATSRDMGQGTKNIQYF
cdr3_nt: TGTGCCACCAGCAGAGATATGGGACAGGGGACCAAAAACATTCAGTACTTC

d_call: .
j_call: TRBJ2-5
v_call: TRBV7-9
clone_size: .
cdr3_aa: CASSKDGPQETQYF
cdr3_nt: TGTGCCAGCAGCAAGGACGGTCCCCAAGAGACCCAGTACTTC

d_call: .
j_call: TRBJ1-1
v_call: TRBV7-9
clone_size: .
cdr3_aa: CASSPLGPGRFRTEAFF
cdr3_nt: TGTGCCAGCAGCCCCTTGGGGCCAGGGAGGTTCCGAACTGAAGCTTTCTTT

d_call: .
j_call: TRBJ1-3
v_call: TRBV27
clone_size: .
cdr3_aa: CASSPRPDSGNTIYF
cdr3_nt: TGTGCCAGCAGTCCTCGCCCAGACTCTGGAAACACCATATATTTT

d_call: TRBD2
j_call: TRBJ2-1
v_call: TRBV2
clone_size: .
cdr3_aa: CASSDALAGASEQFF
cdr3_nt: TGTGCCAGCAGTGACGCCCTAGCGGGAGCTAGTGAGCAGTTCTTC

d_call: TRBD2
j_call: TRBJ2-1
v_call: TRBV6-6
clone_size: .
cdr3_aa: CASTRLAGGDGEQFF
cdr3_nt: TGTGCCAGCACCCGACTAGCGGGGGGCGACGGTGAGCAGTTCTTC

d_call: TRBD1
j_call: TRBJ2-2
v_call: TRBV4-1
clone_size: .
cdr3_aa: CASSRQGNPGELFF
cdr3_nt: TGCGCCAGCAGCAGACAGGGGAACCCCGGGGAGCTGTTTTTT

d_call: .
j_call: TRBJ1-5
v_call: TRBV7-9
clone_size: few
cdr3_aa: CASSLGGLSNQPQHF
cdr3_nt: TGTGCCAGCAGCTTAGGAGGGTTAAGCAATCAGCCCCAGCATTTT

d_call: .
j_call: TRBJ2-6
v_call: TRBV7-9
clone_size: .
cdr3_aa: CASTRPQLGGANVLTF
cdr3_nt: TGTGCCAGCACCCGGCCGCAGCTAGGTGGGGCCAACGTCCTGACTTTC

d_call: .
j_call: TRBJ1-4
v_call: TRBV4-1
clone_size: .
cdr3_aa: CASSHAGGGAEKLFF
cdr3_nt: TGCGCCAGCAGCCACGCCGGGGGGGGAGCTGAAAAACTGTTTTTT

d_call: .
j_call: TRBJ2-5
v_call: TRBV7-2
clone_size: once
cdr3_aa: CASSSSILGGETQYF
cdr3_nt: TGTGCCAGCAGCTCCTCAATCTTGGGAGGAGAGACCCAGTACTTC

d_call: TRBD2
j_call: TRBJ2-2
v_call: TRBV6-2/TRBV6-3
clone_size: few
cdr3_aa: CASSGLADPTGELFF
cdr3_nt: TGTGCCAGCAGTGGACTAGCAGACCCCACCGGGGAGCTGTTTTTT

d_call: .
j_call: TRBJ1-6
v_call: TRBV4-1
clone_size: .
cdr3_aa: CASSQDRSGYNSPLHF
cdr3_nt: TGCGCCAGCAGCCAAGATAGGTCAGGATATAATTCACCCCTCCACTTT

d_call: TRBD1
j_call: TRBJ1-5
v_call: TRBV7-2
clone_size: .
cdr3_aa: CASSLRRGQGQPQHF
cdr3_nt: TGTGCCAGCAGCTTAAGGCGGGGACAGGGGCAGCCCCAGCATTTT

d_call: .
j_call: TRBJ2-5
v_call: TRBV6-1
clone_size: .
cdr3_aa: CASSESTGVAETQYF
cdr3_nt: TGTGCCAGCAGTGAATCGACGGGGGTAGCGGAGACCCAGTACTTC

d_call: .
j_call: TRBJ2-7
v_call: TRBV7-9
clone_size: .
cdr3_aa: CASSERPPSDEQYF
cdr3_nt: TGTGCCAGCAGCGAACGCCCCCCTAGCGACGAGCAGTACTTC

d_call: TRBD1
j_call: TRBJ1-2
v_call: TRBV24-1
clone_size: .
cdr3_aa: CATSLTGVGYTF
cdr3_nt: TGTGCCACCAGTCTGACAGGGGTAGGCTACACCTTC

d_call: .
j_call: TRBJ1-4
v_call: TRBV11-2
clone_size: .
cdr3_aa: CASSLDPRPATNEKLFF
cdr3_nt: TGTGCCAGCAGCTTAGATCCCCGACCTGCAACTAATGAAAAACTGTTTTTT

d_call: TRBD2
j_call: TRBJ2-4
v_call: TRBV6-5
clone_size: .
cdr3_aa: CASSFSGRLQNIQYF
cdr3_nt: TGTGCCAGCAGTTTTAGCGGGAGACTTCAAAACATTCAGTACTTC

d_call: .
j_call: TRBJ2-4
v_call: TRBV18
clone_size: .
cdr3_aa: CASSPTAIGKNIQYF
cdr3_nt: TGTGCCAGCTCACCGACAGCGATAGGCAAAAACATTCAGTACTTC

d_call: TRBD1
j_call: TRBJ2-3
v_call: TRBV7-6
clone_size: once
cdr3_aa: CASSPTTGGTDTQYF
cdr3_nt: TGTGCCAGCAGCCCGACGACAGGGGGCACAGATACGCAGTATTTT

d_call: .
j_call: TRBJ1-5
v_call: TRBV10-3
clone_size: .
cdr3_aa: CAISEELNQPQHF
cdr3_nt: TGTGCCATCAGTGAGGAGTTGAATCAGCCCCAGCATTTT

d_call: .
j_call: TRBJ2-7
v_call: TRBV11-2
clone_size: .
cdr3_aa: CASSLGTRVGEQYF
cdr3_nt: TGTGCCAGCAGCTTAGGCACCAGGGTCGGCGAGCAGTACTTC

d_call: .
j_call: TRBJ2-7
v_call: TRBV29-1
clone_size: .
cdr3_aa: CSVEDGGGYEQYF
cdr3_nt: TGCAGCGTTGAAGATGGTGGGGGCTACGAGCAGTACTTC

d_call: .
j_call: TRBJ1-2
v_call: TRBV9
clone_size: .
cdr3_aa: CASSASGTLGHGYTF
cdr3_nt: TGTGCCAGCAGCGCATCGGGCACCCTAGGGCATGGCTACACCTTC

d_call: .
j_call: TRBJ1-3
v_call: TRBV28
clone_size: once
cdr3_aa: CASFTGSGNTIYF
cdr3_nt: TGTGCCAGCTTCACAGGCTCTGGAAACACCATATATTTT

d_call: .
j_call: TRBJ1-1
v_call: TRBV29-1
clone_size: .
cdr3_aa: CSLSHSANTEAFF
cdr3_nt: TGCAGTCTAAGTCACAGCGCGAACACTGAAGCTTTCTTT

d_call: TRBD1
j_call: TRBJ2-7
v_call: TRBV10-3
clone_size: few
cdr3_aa: CATGTGGAYEQYF
cdr3_nt: TGTGCCACCGGGACAGGGGGGGCCTACGAGCAGTACTTC

d_call: .
j_call: TRBJ2-5
v_call: TRBV7-9
clone_size: .
cdr3_aa: CASSLASGQETQYF
cdr3_nt: TGTGCCAGCAGCTTAGCGAGCGGCCAAGAGACCCAGTACTTC

d_call: .
j_call: TRBJ2-2
v_call: TRBV5-4
clone_size: .
cdr3_aa: CASSVRGQGNTGELFF
cdr3_nt: TGTGCCAGCAGCGTTAGGGGCCAGGGGAACACCGGGGAGCTGTTTTTT

d_call: .
j_call: TRBJ1-2
v_call: TRBV6-5
clone_size: .
cdr3_aa: CASSIGDPRYGYTF
cdr3_nt: TGTGCCAGCAGTATAGGTGACCCTAGATATGGCTACACCTTC

d_call: TRBD2
j_call: TRBJ2-2
v_call: TRBV10-3
clone_size: once
cdr3_aa: CAISESEAGSTGELFF
cdr3_nt: TGTGCCATCAGTGAGTCGGAAGCGGGAAGCACCGGGGAGCTGTTTTTT

d_call: TRBD2
j_call: TRBJ2-5
v_call: TRBV28
clone_size: .
cdr3_aa: CATRLAGVQTQYF
cdr3_nt: TGTGCCACCCGACTAGCGGGAGTGCAGACCCAGTACTTC

d_call: TRBD1
j_call: TRBJ1-5
v_call: TRBV30
clone_size: .
cdr3_aa: CAWSPGTGYQPQHF
cdr3_nt: TGTGCCTGGAGTCCGGGGACAGGGTATCAGCCCCAGCATTTT

d_call: .
j_call: TRBJ1-2
v_call: TRBV7-8
clone_size: .
cdr3_aa: CASSLGRTYTF
cdr3_nt: TGTGCCAGCAGCTTAGGAAGGACCTACACCTTC

d_call: .
j_call: TRBJ2-1
v_call: TRBV20-1
clone_size: once
cdr3_aa: CSASSRGVNYNEQFF
cdr3_nt: TGCAGTGCTAGTTCACGCGGGGTAAACTACAATGAGCAGTTCTTC

d_call: TRBD2
j_call: TRBJ2-7
v_call: TRBV10-3
clone_size: once
cdr3_aa: CAISESSGRAVHEQYF
cdr3_nt: TGTGCCATCAGTGAGTCTAGCGGGAGGGCAGTCCACGAGCAGTACTTC

d_call: TRBD1
j_call: TRBJ1-3
v_call: TRBV3-1/TRBV3-2
clone_size: .
cdr3_aa: CASSQTGVNTIYF
cdr3_nt: TGTGCCAGCAGCCAAACAGGGGTAAACACCATATATTTT

d_call: .
j_call: TRBJ2-7
v_call: TRBV27
clone_size: .
cdr3_aa: CASSLRAYYEQYF
cdr3_nt: TGTGCCAGCAGTTTAAGGGCCTACTACGAGCAGTACTTC

d_call: .
j_call: TRBJ2-3
v_call: TRBV3-1/TRBV3-2
clone_size: .
cdr3_aa: CASSQMAGARDTQYF
cdr3_nt: TGTGCCAGCAGCCAAATGGCGGGGGCTCGTGATACGCAGTATTTT

d_call: TRBD1
j_call: TRBJ1-3
v_call: TRBV30
clone_size: .
cdr3_aa: CTGQGGNTIYF
cdr3_nt: TGTACTGGACAGGGGGGAAACACCATATATTTT

d_call: .
j_call: TRBJ1-4
v_call: TRBV9
clone_size: .
cdr3_aa: CASSGPGSLRLFF
cdr3_nt: TGTGCCAGCAGCGGCCCGGGATCTCTCCGGCTGTTTTTT

d_call: .
j_call: TRBJ2-7
v_call: TRBV6-5
clone_size: .
cdr3_aa: CASTSSITATYEQYF
cdr3_nt: TGTGCCAGCACCTCGTCCATCACAGCAACCTACGAGCAGTACTTC

d_call: .
j_call: TRBJ2-2
v_call: TRBV15
clone_size: few
cdr3_aa: CATSRERQLTGELFF
cdr3_nt: TGTGCCACCAGCAGAGAAAGACAGCTCACCGGGGAGCTGTTTTTT

d_call: .
j_call: TRBJ2-2
v_call: TRBV12-3/TRBV12-4
clone_size: many
cdr3_aa: CASSLDIGELFF
cdr3_nt: TGTGCCAGCAGTTTGGATATCGGGGAGCTGTTTTTT